These 22 T cell receptor beta chains were all obtained from the same sample, sequenced in a study of blood T cells in healthy people across ages. Using a J-beta primer mix together with a sample-barcoded 5' primer, a second PCR was run for roughly 6 to 11 cycles. TCRdb reprocessed the 5' RACE reads with MiXCR, giving one entry per CDR3 protein. The repertoire holds 780,000 or so distinct CDR3 sequences, with 25% as singletons. The same data also went into a second study, on T cells of mothers and their children.

Input material: blood. The receptor set was obtained from a boy aged 5-17 years in good health.

The chain uses TRBV7-9 and TRBJ2-5; 10 bases are a match to TRBD2. V lost 2 bases, J lost 1 base, and 4 bases stayed unmatched. The CDR3 spans 16 residues. The germline V gene encodes CDR1 SEHNR and CDR2 FQNEAQ (reference sequence). CDR3 protein: CASSLSSGGFQETQYF. In nucleotides, the CDR3 is TGTGCCAGCAGCTTAAGTAGCGGGGGGTTCCAAGAGACCCAGTACTTC.

This chain connects TRBV29-1 to TRBJ2-2; D is ambiguous. Per the germline V gene, CDR1 is SQVTM and CDR2 is ANQGSEA. This CDR3 region has 15 residues. V lost 6 bases, J lost 5 bases, and 19 bases lay in between. The CDR3 bases are TGCAGCGTAGGAGACGGCCGGTGGAGTACCGGGGAGCTGTTTTTT. This encodes CSVGDGRWSTGELFF.

In this sample, this clonotype turned up many times. The rearrangement joins TRBV12-3 or TRBV12-4 to TRBJ2-1, with TRBD1 as a possible D gene (6 bases). Trimming removed 2 bases from V and 4 bases from J, with 9 bases in between. This CDR3 is 14 amino acids long. CDR3 nucleotide sequence: TGTGCCAGCAGTTTAACCGGACAGTACAATGAGCAGTTCTTC. Protein sequence: CASSLTGQYNEQFF.

This clonotype was picked up many times. The chain joins TRBV12-5 to TRBJ2-1; 11 bases line up with TRBD2. Trimming cost V 6 bases and J 7 bases; bases outside gene matches: 8. Germline-derived CDR1 and CDR2 are LGHNT and FRNRAP. The CDR3 is 15 residues long. This CDR3 is CASGPRLAGGNEQFF. In DNA, the CDR3 is TGTGCTAGTGGCCCCAGGTTAGCGGGGGGGAATGAGCAGTTCTTC. Complete variable domain (other parts from reference TRBV12-5 and TRBJ2-1): DARVTQTPRHKVTEMGQEVTMRCQPILGHNTVFWYRQTMMQGLELLAYFRNRAPLDDSGMPKDRFSAEMPDATLATLKIQPSEPRDSAVYFCASGPRLAGGNEQFFGPGTRLTVL.

There are a few counts of this clonotype. The chain couples TRBV11-2 to TRBJ2-1, with TRBD1 matching over 7 bases. The ends lost 5 bases at V and 2 bases at J; junction bases unmatched: 3. The CDR3 runs to 14 residues. Germline loops: CDR1 SGHAT, CDR2 FQNNGV. CDR3 sequence: CASSNRGAYNEQFF. DNA for the CDR3: TGTGCCAGCAGCAACAGGGGAGCCTACAATGAGCAGTTCTTC.

This clonotype appeared a few times. V and J are TRBV2 and TRBJ1-2; D is possibly TRBD1 (5 bases). Germline values: CDR1 SNHLY, CDR2 FYNNEI. The CDR3 is made up of 14 amino acids. V was clipped by 1 base and J by 4 bases, with 10 bases between them. CDR3: CASSEEGRGYGYTF. For the CDR3, the DNA is TGTGCCAGCAGTGAAGAGGGAAGGGGCTATGGCTACACCTTC.

In nucleotides, the CDR3 is TGCAGTTCCGACCACAGGGAGGGGACAGATACGCAGTATTTT. Translating gives CSSDHREGTDTQYF. This chain links TRBV20-1 with TRBJ2-3, with a tentative D call TRBD2 (7 bases). This CDR3 comprises 14 residues. Trimming pared 8 bases from V and 3 bases from J, leaving 18 bases between. CDR1 is DFQATT and CDR2 is SNEGSKA in the germline V gene (reference sequence).

The rearrangement links TRBV28 to TRBJ1-6; 7 nucleotides match TRBD1. J was trimmed by 4 bases and V by 3 bases; bases with no gene match: 9. The CDR3 runs to 17 residues. Per the germline V gene, CDR1 is MDHEN and CDR2 is SYDVKM. This CDR3 reads CASSFSPTGEYNSPLHF. Written as DNA, the CDR3 is TGTGCCAGCAGTTTCTCCCCTACAGGGGAGTATAATTCACCCCTCCACTTT.

The V call is TRBV5-1, the J call TRBJ1-2; 7 bases fit TRBD1. The CDR3 runs to 13 residues. The trim removed 7 bases at V and 6 bases at J, leaving 9 bases unmatched. The germline CDR1 and CDR2 sequences are SGHRS and YFSETQ. CDR3 protein: CASSTGSYDGYTF. The CDR3 DNA is TGCGCCAGCTCGACAGGGAGCTATGATGGCTACACCTTC. Full variable domain (rest looked up from reference TRBV5-1 and TRBJ1-2): KAGVTQTPRYLIKTRGQQVTLSCSPISGHRSVSWYQQTPGQGLQFLFEYFSETQRNKGNFPGRFSGRQFSNSRSEMNVSTLELGDSALYLCASSTGSYDGYTFGSGTRLTVV.

The chain couples TRBV6-2 or TRBV6-3 to TRBJ2-6; 9 positions match TRBD2. This CDR3 region has 18 residues. Germline V gene sequence: CDR1 MNHEY, CDR2 SVGEGT. Unmatched junction bases numbered 10, after V lost 7 bases and J lost 0 bases. The CDR3 region is CASNSQTSGLSGANVLTF. Written as DNA, the CDR3 is TGTGCCAGCAATTCCCAGACTAGCGGACTCTCTGGGGCCAACGTCCTGACTTTC.

V and J are TRBV9 and TRBJ1-2; weak D call: TRBD1 (5 bases). CDR3 length equals 15 residues. CDR1 SGDLS and CDR2 YYNGEE come from the germline V gene. Trimming stripped 0 bases from V and 3 bases from J, with 12 bases between. The CDR3 loop reads CASSVVGQGDYGYTF. CDR3 DNA sequence: TGTGCCAGCAGCGTAGTTGGTCAGGGAGACTATGGCTACACCTTC.

This clonotype was counted a few times. CDR3 coding DNA: TGCGCCAGCAGCTTCGCGGGGACAGGAGGCCAAGAGACCCAGTACTTC. Its protein is CASSFAGTGGQETQYF. J is TRBJ2-5 and V is TRBV5-1, with 8 bases identical to TRBD1. This CDR3 has 16 residues. Germline trimming cut 2 bases from V and 1 base from J; bases unmatched to any gene: 7. Germline values: CDR1 SGHRS, CDR2 YFSETQ.

In this sample, this clonotype turned up many times. The chain links TRBV7-2 to TRBJ2-5, with D perhaps assigned TRBD1 or TRBD2 (5 bases each). The end of the DNA fits TRBJ2-7 better, so the J call may be wrong. Germline assignment: CDR1 SGHTA and CDR2 FQGNSA. CDR3 size: 14 residues. This CDR3 is CASSFAGTAYEQYF. The CDR3 DNA reads TGTGCCAGCAGCTTCGCCGGGACCGCTTACGAGCAGTACTTC.

This chain connects TRBV7-6 to TRBJ2-1, with a weak D call TRBD2 (6 bases). CDR1 is SGHVS, CDR2 FNYEAQ, per germline. The CDR3 totals 17 residues. V lost 2 bases and J 5 bases, leaving 19 bases between the germline ends. CDR3: CASSLPERATGDNEQFF. DNA for the CDR3: TGTGCCAGCAGCTTACCGGAGCGGGCGACCGGGGACAATGAGCAGTTCTTC.

This clonotype turned up a few times. V is TRBV29-1 and J is TRBJ1-1; no clear D. The V gene lost 6 bases and the J gene lost 3 bases, with 8 bases spanning the gap. This CDR3 region has 11 residues. Germline loops: CDR1 SQVTM, CDR2 ANQGSEA. For the CDR3, the DNA is TGCAGCGTCGCACCCGACACTGAAGCTTTCTTT. Its translation: CSVAPDTEAFF.

This clonotype showed up just once. The chain uses TRBV11-2 and TRBJ2-7; TRBD1 is a possible D gene (5 bases). V was pared by 4 bases and J by 0 bases, with 10 bases between. The CDR3 contains 14 residues. CDR1 SGHAT and CDR2 FQNNGV come from the germline V gene. The CDR3 is CASSYRQSSYEQYF. The CDR3 DNA reads TGTGCCAGCAGCTATCGACAGAGCTCCTACGAGCAGTACTTC.

Comment on this clonotype: One end of the junction does not line up with germline, which may come from a read error. The chain uses TRBV29-1 and TRBJ1-4; 8 bases fit TRBD1. The CDR3 consists of 13 residues. The V gene's germline CDR1 is SQVTM and CDR2 ANQGSEA. The CDR3 nucleotides read TGCAGCGCCCAGGGGGCCTTCAGTGAAAAACCGTTTTTT. This gives the protein CSAQGAFSEKPFF. Full variable domain (missing parts from reference TRBV29-1 and TRBJ1-4): SAVISQKPSRDICQRGTSLTIQCQVDSQVTMMFWYRQQPGQSLTLIATANQGSEATYESGFVIDKFPISRPNLTFSTLTVSNMSPEDSSIYLCSAQGAFSEKPFFGSGTQLSVL.

This clonotype was found a few times. The chain carries TRBV3-1 and TRBJ2-1; TRBD2 aligns across 7 bases. Per germline, CDR1 LGHDT and CDR2 YNNKEL (reference sequence). CDR3 length: 14 amino acids. The V segment lost 10 bases and the J segment 9 bases; nucleotides outside the gene matches: 15. The CDR3 sequence is CATRCGSWGGEQFF. The DNA for the CDR3 is TGTGCCACCCGATGCGGGAGTTGGGGGGGTGAGCAGTTCTTC.

The V call is TRBV2, the J call TRBJ2-2; D is perhaps TRBD1 (6 bases). Germline CDR1 and CDR2: SNHLY and FYNNEI. The CDR3 totals 18 residues. With 3 bases removed from V and 4 bases from J, the gap between germline ends came to 21 bases. CDR3 DNA: TGTGCCAGCAGTGACGGGGACATCTATCAGAGGTTCACCGGGGAGCTGTTTTTT. Amino acid sequence: CASSDGDIYQRFTGELFF. The whole variable domain, remainder taken from reference TRBV2 and TRBJ2-2, is EPEVTQTPSHQVTQMGQEVILRCVPISNHLYFYWYRQILGQKVEFLVSFYNNEISEKSEIFDDQFSVERPDGSNFTLKIRSTKLEDSAMYFCASSDGDIYQRFTGELFFGEGSRLTVL.

The CDR3 protein is CASSFPGTSGFGETQYF. DNA of the CDR3: TGTGCCAGCAGTTTTCCAGGGACTAGCGGCTTCGGGGAGACCCAGTACTTC. The chain has TRBV28 and TRBJ2-5, with 11 bases identical to TRBD2. The junction had 11 bases not matched to a gene; V was cut back by 3 bases and J by 5 bases. The germline V gene encodes CDR1 MDHEN and CDR2 SYDVKM. The CDR3 spans 17 residues.

This clonotype was counted between two and nine times. The chain is built from TRBV3-1 and TRBJ2-1; D is possibly TRBD2 (6 bases). Germline V lookup: CDR1 LGHDT, CDR2 YNNKEL (reference sequence). The CDR3 extends over 13 amino acids. V was clipped by 6 bases and J by 4 bases, with 10 bases between them. The CDR3 nucleotides read TGTGCCAGCAGAGGTGGGAGGTACAATGAGCAGTTCTTC. Protein: CASRGGRYNEQFF.

The chain recombines TRBV7-8 with TRBJ2-3; D is possibly TRBD2 (6 bases). Per germline, CDR1 SGHVS and CDR2 FQNEAQ. The CDR3 is 15 amino acids. Trimming pared 1 base from V and 4 bases from J, leaving 12 bases between. CDR3 nucleotide sequence: TGTGCCAGCAGCTTAGTGGCGGGGATCGCAGATACGCAGTATTTT. Protein sequence: CASSLVAGIADTQYF.